This T cell receptor beta chain was sequenced during a study of cytomegalovirus exposure and HLA in healthy donors. Notes on the study in general: Reportedly, TCR beta sequences accurately predicted HLA-A and HLA-B alleles in most subjects. Later, an analysis found that common viral pathogens appeared to be linked with several of the most significant clusters.

This clone was counted once. Its antigen remains unknown. The CDR3 has 15 residues. Germline-derived CDR1 and CDR2 are SEHNR and FQNEAQ (reference sequence). Trimming removed 4 bases at V and 4 bases at J, with 13 bases between. The study ran its PCR with 60 Vbeta and 13 Jbeta primers. Original handling: An analysis that came later counted roughly 87 million unique TCR beta chains, 10 million to 11 million shared. Some clones are missing from TCRdb's copy, which holds only in-frame ones; the method was immunoSEQ multiplex PCR. V and J calls and clone size come straight from that table; D and trimming were deduced from the DNA. The repertoire holds approximately 160,000 clones, with about four fifths as singletons.

Source material: PBMCs. V usage is TRBV7-9 and J usage is TRBJ1-4; D remains ambiguous. The origin of this receptor is a young man in good health and CMV-seropositive. Here the CDR3 reads CASSSDRLYNEKLFF. The CDR3, as DNA: TGTGCCAGCAGCTCCGACCGACTATATAATGAAAAACTGTTTTTT.